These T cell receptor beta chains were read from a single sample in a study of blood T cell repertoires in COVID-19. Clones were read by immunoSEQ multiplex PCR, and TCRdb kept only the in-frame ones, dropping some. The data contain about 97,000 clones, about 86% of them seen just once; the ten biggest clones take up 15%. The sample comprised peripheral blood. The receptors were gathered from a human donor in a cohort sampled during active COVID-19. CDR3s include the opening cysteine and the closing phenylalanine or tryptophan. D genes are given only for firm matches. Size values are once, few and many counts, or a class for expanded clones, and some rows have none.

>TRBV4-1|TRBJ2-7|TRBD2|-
CASSQDRTSGRIYEQYF
TGCGCCAGCAGCCAAGACCGCACTAGCGGGAGGATCTACGAGCAGTACTTC
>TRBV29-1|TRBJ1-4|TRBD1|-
CSVEPGQGNEKLFF
TGCAGCGTCGAACCGGGACAGGGGAATGAAAAACTGTTTTTT
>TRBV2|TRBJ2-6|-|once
CASRTGPGANVLTF
TGTGCCAGCAGAACAGGACCCGGGGCCAACGTCCTGACTTTC
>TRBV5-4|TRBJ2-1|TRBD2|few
CASSMGLAGGSEQFF
TGTGCCAGCAGCATGGGACTAGCGGGAGGTTCTGAGCAGTTCTTC
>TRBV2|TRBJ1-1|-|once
CASTLMINTEAFF
TGTGCCAGCACCCTAATGATTAACACTGAAGCTTTCTTT
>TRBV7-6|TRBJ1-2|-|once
CASSLVSGRNYGYTF
TGTGCCAGCAGCTTAGTTTCCGGGAGGAACTATGGCTACACCTTC
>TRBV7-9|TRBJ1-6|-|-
CASSSLRPRNNSPLHF
TGTGCCAGCAGCTCGCTCAGGCCCCGTAATAATTCACCCCTCCACTTT
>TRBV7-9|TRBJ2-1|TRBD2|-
CASRLTGTSGDNEQFF
TGTGCCAGCAGGTTGACCGGGACTAGCGGTGACAATGAGCAGTTCTTC
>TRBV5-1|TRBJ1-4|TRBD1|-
CASSLGTGVVYEKLFF
TGCGCCAGCAGCTTGGGCACAGGGGTGGTTTATGAAAAACTGTTTTTT
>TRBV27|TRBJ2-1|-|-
CASSQTGSSYNEQFF
TGTGCCAGCAGCCAAACAGGGTCTTCCTACAATGAGCAGTTCTTC
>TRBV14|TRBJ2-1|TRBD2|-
CASSQDRGSGRGNEQFF
TGTGCCAGCAGCCAAGATAGGGGTAGCGGGAGAGGCAATGAGCAGTTCTTC
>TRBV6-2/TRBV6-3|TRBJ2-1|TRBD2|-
CASSLLAGLNEQFF
TGTGCCAGCAGTCTACTAGCGGGGCTCAATGAGCAGTTCTTC
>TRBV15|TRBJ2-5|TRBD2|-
CATSRYVRTSGRETQYF
TGTGCCACCAGCAGATACGTCCGGACTAGCGGGAGGGAGACCCAGTACTTC
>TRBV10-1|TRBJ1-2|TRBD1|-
CASSRTGGDGYTF
TGCGCCAGCAGTCGGACAGGGGGCGACGGCTACACCTTC
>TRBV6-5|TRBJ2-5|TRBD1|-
CASSHGTGGSETQYF
TGTGCCAGCAGTCACGGGACAGGGGGCTCAGAGACCCAGTACTTC
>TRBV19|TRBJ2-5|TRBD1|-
CASSIDHLTGARGETQYF
TGTGCCAGTAGTATAGATCACTTGACAGGGGCCCGGGGAGAGACCCAGTACTTC
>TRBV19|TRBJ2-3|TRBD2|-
CASSERGGADTQYF
TGTGCCAGTAGTGAGCGGGGGGGCGCAGATACGCAGTATTTT
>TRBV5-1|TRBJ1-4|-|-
CASSSTGTSGEKLFF
TGCGCCAGCAGCTCCACCGGGACAAGTGGTGAAAAACTGTTTTTT
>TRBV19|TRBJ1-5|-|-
CASSTPSTVNQPQHF
TGTGCCAGTAGTACCCCTTCGACAGTAAATCAGCCCCAGCATTTT
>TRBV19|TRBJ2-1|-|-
CASSIGGIFNNEQFF
TGTGCCAGTAGTATAGGAGGGATATTCAACAATGAGCAGTTCTTC
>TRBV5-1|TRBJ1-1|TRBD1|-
CASSAGTGNTEAFF
TGCGCCAGCAGCGCCGGGACAGGGAACACTGAAGCTTTCTTT
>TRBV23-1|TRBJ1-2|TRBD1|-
CASSRGQARTYGYTF
TGCGCCAGCAGTCGGGGACAGGCTCGAACCTATGGCTACACCTTC
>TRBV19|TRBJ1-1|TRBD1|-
CATRTGGITEAFF
TGTGCCACCAGGACAGGGGGGATCACTGAAGCTTTCTTT
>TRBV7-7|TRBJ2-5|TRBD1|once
CASSLGAGTGRETQYF
TGTGCTAGCAGCTTAGGTGCCGGGACAGGGAGAGAGACCCAGTACTTC
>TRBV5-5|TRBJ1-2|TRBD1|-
CASSLGTGGHYGYTF
TGTGCCAGCAGCTTGGGGACAGGGGGGCACTATGGCTACACCTTC
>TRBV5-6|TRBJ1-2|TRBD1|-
CASSGGQGLDYGYTF
TGTGCCAGCAGCGGGGGACAGGGCCTAGACTATGGCTACACCTTC
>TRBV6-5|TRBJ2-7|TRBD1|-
CASSYTGTGPSYEQYF
TGTGCCAGCAGTTACACCGGGACAGGGCCCTCCTACGAGCAGTACTTC
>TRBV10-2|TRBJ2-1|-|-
CASSSGTPSYNEQFF
TGCGCCAGCAGTTCCGGGACTCCCTCCTACAATGAGCAGTTCTTC
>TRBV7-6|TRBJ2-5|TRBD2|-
CASSFGGGPQETQYF
TGTGCCAGCAGCTTCGGCGGGGGACCTCAAGAGACCCAGTACTTC
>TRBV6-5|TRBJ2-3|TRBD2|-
CASSYSGLAGADTQYF
TGTGCCAGCAGTTACTCGGGACTAGCGGGAGCAGATACGCAGTATTTT
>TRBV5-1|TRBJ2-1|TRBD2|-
CASSLAVGLAGYVNEQFF
TGCGCCAGCAGCTTGGCGGTCGGGCTAGCGGGCTACGTTAATGAGCAGTTCTTC
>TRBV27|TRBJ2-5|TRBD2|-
CASSSRTSGGIHGTQYF
TGTGCCAGCAGTTCTCGGACTAGCGGGGGGATTCATGGGACCCAGTACTTC
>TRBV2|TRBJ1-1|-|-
CASSEMGGDMNTEAFF
TGTGCCAGCAGTGAAATGGGAGGGGACATGAACACTGAAGCTTTCTTT
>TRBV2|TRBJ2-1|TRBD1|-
CASRDRGAGNEQFF
TGTGCCAGCAGGGACAGGGGGGCTGGGAATGAGCAGTTCTTC
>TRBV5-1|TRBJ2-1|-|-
CASSPKQEVYNEQFF
TGCGCCAGCAGCCCGAAACAGGAAGTCTACAATGAGCAGTTCTTC
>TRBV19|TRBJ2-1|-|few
CASSRTRRLAYNEQFF
TGTGCCAGTAGTCGAACACGGAGACTGGCCTACAATGAGCAGTTCTTC
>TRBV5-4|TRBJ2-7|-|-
CASSQGGTEAYEQYF
TGTGCCAGCAGCCAGGGCGGTACGGAAGCCTACGAGCAGTACTTC
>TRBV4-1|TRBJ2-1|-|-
CASSQPSVNNEQFF
TGCGCCAGCAGCCAACCTAGCGTGAACAATGAGCAGTTCTTC
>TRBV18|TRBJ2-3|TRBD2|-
CASSPASGDTQYF
TGTGCCAGCTCACCTGCTAGCGGGGATACGCAGTATTTT
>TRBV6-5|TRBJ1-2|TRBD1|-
CASSSDRGSYGYTF
TGTGCCAGCAGTTCAGACAGGGGCAGCTATGGCTACACCTTC
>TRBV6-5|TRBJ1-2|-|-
CASSYAGGGPYGYTF
TGTGCCAGCAGTTACGCCGGGGGGGGGCCCTATGGCTACACCTTC
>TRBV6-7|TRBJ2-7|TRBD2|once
CASNHYPGLADYEQYF
TGTGCCAGCAACCACTATCCGGGACTAGCGGACTACGAGCAGTACTTC